This T cell receptor (beta chain) was found in a study of cytomegalovirus exposure and HLA in healthy donors. The PCR ran on 60 Vbeta and 13 Jbeta primers. Sequenced by immunoSEQ multiplex PCR; TCRdb stores in-frame clones only, minus some. In the table there are fewer than 150,000 clones, over 75% of which are singletons. This CDR3 is built from 13 residues. Deletions cut 7 bases from V and 0 bases from J, with 9 bases between. CDR1 is MNHEY and CDR2 is SVGAGI in the germline V gene. Input material: PBMCs. V gene TRBV6-5 combines with J gene TRBJ1-1; tentative D call: TRBD1 (6 bases). This sequence was found in a young man in good health. CDR3: CASKNRVNTEAFF. The CDR3 coding sequence is TGTGCCAGCAAAAACAGGGTGAACACTGAAGCTTTCTTT.